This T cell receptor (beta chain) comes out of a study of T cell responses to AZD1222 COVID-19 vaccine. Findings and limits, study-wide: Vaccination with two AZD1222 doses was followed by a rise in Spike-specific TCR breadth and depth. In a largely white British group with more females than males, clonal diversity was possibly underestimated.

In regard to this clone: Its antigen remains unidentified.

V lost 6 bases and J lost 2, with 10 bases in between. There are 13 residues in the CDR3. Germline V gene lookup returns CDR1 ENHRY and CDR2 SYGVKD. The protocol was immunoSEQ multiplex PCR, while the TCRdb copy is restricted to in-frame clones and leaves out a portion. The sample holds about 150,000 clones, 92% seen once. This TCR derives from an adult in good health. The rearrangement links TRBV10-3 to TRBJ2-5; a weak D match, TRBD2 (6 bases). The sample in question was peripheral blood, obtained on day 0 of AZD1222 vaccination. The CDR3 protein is CAISGGNQETQYF. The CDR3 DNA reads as TGTGCCATCAGCGGAGGGAATCAAGAGACCCAGTACTTC.